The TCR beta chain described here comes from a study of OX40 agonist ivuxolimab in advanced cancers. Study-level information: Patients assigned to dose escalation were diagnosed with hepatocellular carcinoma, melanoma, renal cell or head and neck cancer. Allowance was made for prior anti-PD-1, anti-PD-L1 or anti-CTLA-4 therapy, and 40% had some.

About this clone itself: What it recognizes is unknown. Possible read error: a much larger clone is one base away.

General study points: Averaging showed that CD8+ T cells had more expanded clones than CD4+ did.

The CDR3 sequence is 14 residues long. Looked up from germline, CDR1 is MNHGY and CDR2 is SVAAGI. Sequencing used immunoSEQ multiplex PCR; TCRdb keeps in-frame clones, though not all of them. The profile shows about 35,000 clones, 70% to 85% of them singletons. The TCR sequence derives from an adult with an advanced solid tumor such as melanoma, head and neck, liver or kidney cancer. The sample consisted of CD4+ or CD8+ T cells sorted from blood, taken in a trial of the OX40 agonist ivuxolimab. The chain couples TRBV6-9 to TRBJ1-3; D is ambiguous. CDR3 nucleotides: TGTGCCAGCAGTTACGGGTTCTCTGGAAACACCATATATTTC. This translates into CASSYGFSGNTIYF.